This TCR beta chain is drawn from a study of cytomegalovirus exposure and HLA in healthy donors. Notes on this clone: The antigen is undetermined.

Points from the study as a whole: According to reports, the classifier identified cytomegalovirus status with high specificity and sensitivity.

Germline V gene data show CDR1 as GTSNPN and CDR2 as SVGIG (reference sequence). The V end lost 0 bases, the J end lost 2 bases, and 10 bases lay between the germline ends. The CDR3 totals 14 residues. The PCR was carried out with 60 Vbeta primers and 13 Jbeta primers. Measured with immunoSEQ multiplex PCR; TCRdb has only the in-frame clones, and not every one. This sample's table has roughly 40,000 clones. The chain combines TRBV30 with TRBJ1-2; maybe TRBD1 (5 bases). The receptor was derived from a man younger than 40 in good health and CMV-seronegative. The specimen sequenced was PBMCs. CDR3 DNA sequence: TGTGCCTGGAGTGTGGGACGGGGGAACTATGGCTACACCTTC. It is translated as CAWSVGRGNYGYTF.